What follows are 17 T cell receptor beta chains derived from one specimen sequenced in a study of blood T cell repertoires in COVID-19. Generated by immunoSEQ multiplex PCR, the TCRdb table keeps only in-frame clones and is missing some. The data hold 350,000 to 550,000 clones, with around 89% observed a single time. The sample was peripheral blood. These receptors all come from a woman aged 25 to 39 with acute or convalescent COVID-19.

This chain's CDR3 is CASSFRALGGEKLFF. The CDR3 region has the DNA TGTGCCAGCAGCTTTCGGGCCTTGGGAGGAGAAAAACTGTTTTTT. The chain joins TRBV5-8 to TRBJ1-4, with unresolved D. This CDR3 has 15 residues. CDR1 and CDR2 from the germline V gene are SGHTS and YDEGEE. Trimming took 2 bases from V and 8 from J, leaving 16 bases between them.

The chain links TRBV27 to TRBJ1-5; D is undetermined. V was shortened by 3 bases and J by 9 bases, with 12 bases between the two germline ends. Germline values: CDR1 MNHEY, CDR2 SMNVEV (reference sequence). The CDR3 is 13 amino acids. As DNA, the CDR3 is TGTGCCAGCAGTTTTTCCTCGGAGAGGCCCCAGCATTTT. Translating it yields CASSFSSERPQHF.

V gene TRBV7-9 combines with J gene TRBJ1-3; D not resolved. Deletions cut 5 bases from V and 0 bases from J, with 14 bases between. The CDR3 covers 16 residues. Germline loops: CDR1 SEHNR, CDR2 FQNEAQ (reference sequence). The CDR3 loop is CASSPTSASSGNTIYF. DNA of the CDR3: TGTGCCAGCAGCCCCACTAGTGCGAGCTCTGGAAACACCATATATTTT.

The chain joins TRBV18 to TRBJ2-1; D perhaps matches TRBD1 (5 bases). The length of the CDR3 is 14 residues. Germline lookup yields CDR1 KGHSH and CDR2 LQKENI. V was shortened by 3 bases and J by 5 bases, with 11 bases between the two germline ends. CDR3 nucleotides: TGTGCCAGCTCACCTCCTGACAGAAACAATGAGCAGTTCTTC. Translation: CASSPPDRNNEQFF. The entire variable domain, with the rest obtained from reference TRBV18 and TRBJ2-1, is as follows: NAGVMQNPRHLVRRRGQEARLRCSPMKGHSHVYWYRQLPEEGLKFMVYLQKENIIDESGMPKERFSAEFPKEGPSILRIQQVVRGDSAAYFCASSPPDRNNEQFFGPGTRLTVL.

This rearrangement joins TRBV20-1 to TRBJ1-1; 8 nucleotides align to TRBD1. The CDR3 runs 16 residues. J gave up 1 base and V 3 bases, and 10 bases lay outside the gene matches. The germline gives CDR1 DFQATT, CDR2 SNEGSKA (reference sequence). In DNA form, the CDR3 reads TGCAGTGCTAGTAGTAGCGGACAGGGACCGAACACTGAAGCTTTCTTT. Translated, it gives CSASSSGQGPNTEAFF.

The chain has TRBV5-4 and TRBJ1-3, with 9 bases aligning to TRBD1. V trimming: 4 bases; J trimming: 3 bases; junction bases outside the gene matches: 11. CDR3 length: 17 amino acids. The V gene's germline CDR1 is SGHNT and CDR2 YYREEE (reference sequence). The CDR3: CASSDKKQGAVGNTIYF. CDR3 nucleotide sequence: TGTGCCAGCAGCGATAAAAAACAGGGGGCGGTTGGAAACACCATATATTTT.

The gene calls are TRBV12-3 or TRBV12-4 and TRBJ2-1; D is perhaps TRBD2 (5 bases). V dropped 6 bases and J dropped 7 bases, with 13 bases sitting between them. This CDR3 is 13 amino acids long. CDR3 in amino acids: CASRSPPGNEQFF. The CDR3 region has the DNA TGTGCCAGCAGGTCCCCACCGGGAAATGAGCAGTTCTTC.

This clone was observed a single time. The J gene is TRBJ1-1, the V gene TRBV5-4, with a tentative D call TRBD1 (5 bases). CDR1 SGHNT and CDR2 YYREEE come from the germline V gene (reference sequence). Trimming shortened V by 0 bases and J by 1 base, and 10 bases separated the two germline ends. The CDR3 has 15 amino acids. The CDR3 reads CASSLVGGGNTEAFF. The CDR3 DNA is TGTGCCAGCAGCTTGGTGGGGGGTGGGAACACTGAAGCTTTCTTT.

The chain has TRBV6-2 or TRBV6-3 and TRBJ2-7; possible D gene TRBD1, 7 bases. Germline V gives CDR1 MNHEY, CDR2 SVGEGT. The CDR3 contains 11 residues. Between the trimmed V and J ends, which lost 4 bases and 11 bases, there was a span of 12 bases. The CDR3 region has the DNA TGTGCCAGCAGTTCCGACAGGGAGGAGTACTTC. Translated: CASSSDREEYF.

As DNA, the CDR3 is TGTGCCAGCAGCGTAGAGGCTAGCGGGGTACAAGAGACCCAGTACTTC. Translation gives CASSVEASGVQETQYF. This chain joins TRBV9 and TRBJ2-5, with TRBD2 matching over 9 bases. The CDR3 is 16 amino acids. The V gene end was trimmed by 0 bases and the J gene end by 2 bases; junction bases not matched to a gene: 5. From germline, CDR1 is SGDLS and CDR2 YYNGEE.

This clone has only one observation. The chain employs TRBV14 and TRBJ1-1, with D hard to call. Per the germline V gene, CDR1 is SGHDN and CDR2 is FVKESK. The CDR3 totals 14 residues. V shed 4 bases and J shed 5 bases, with 14 bases lying between them. The CDR3 reads CASSLVGGGTEAFF. The CDR3 nucleotides are TGTGCCAGCAGCCTCGTCGGAGGAGGAACTGAAGCTTTCTTT.

This chain links TRBV7-3 with TRBJ2-2; 8 bases are shared with TRBD2. The CDR3 runs to 17 residues. Germline loops: CDR1 SGHTA, CDR2 FQGTGA. Losses at the gene ends were 1 base for V and 3 bases for J; bases not matched to a gene: 7. CDR3 amino acids: CASSLSAASGHTGELFF. The CDR3 DNA reads as TGTGCCAGCAGCTTAAGTGCGGCTAGCGGGCACACCGGGGAGCTGTTTTTT. Based on the CDR3 plus reference TRBV7-3 and TRBJ2-2, the full variable domain is GAGVSQTPSNKVTEKGKYVELRCDPISGHTALYWYRQSLGQGPEFLIYFQGTGAADDSGLPNDRFFAVRPEGSVSTLKIQRTERGDSAVYLCASSLSAASGHTGELFFGEGSRLTVL.

The chain links TRBV6-5 to TRBJ2-7, with D tentatively TRBD1 (6 bases). There are 12 residues in the CDR3. The V gene's germline CDR1 is MNHEY and CDR2 SVGAGI. The germline V and J ends were trimmed by 4 bases and 4 bases, with 8 bases remaining between them. The chain's CDR3 is CASSLQGYEQYF. In nucleotides, the CDR3 is TGTGCCAGCAGTTTACAGGGTTACGAGCAGTACTTC.

The rearrangement links TRBV7-9 to TRBJ1-2, with 7 nucleotides matching TRBD1. With 4 bases clipped from V and 5 bases from J, the junction kept 7 bases outside the gene matches. The CDR3 length is 14 residues. Germline-derived CDR1 and CDR2 are SEHNR and FQNEAQ (reference sequence). CDR3 sequence: CASSSRDRLYGYTF. The CDR3 DNA sequence: TGTGCCAGCAGCTCCCGGGACAGATTATATGGCTACACCTTC.

The chain has TRBV20-1 and TRBJ2-5, with D tentatively TRBD2 (7 bases). This CDR3 has 14 residues. Per germline, CDR1 DFQATT and CDR2 SNEGSKA (reference sequence). The V gene lost 3 bases and the J gene lost 5 bases, with 16 bases spanning the gap. The CDR3 sequence is CSASPGGSGETQYF. CDR3 nucleotide sequence: TGCAGTGCTAGTCCGGGGGGCAGTGGGGAGACCCAGTACTTC.

The chain has TRBV19 and TRBJ1-5; no firm D call. V lost 2 bases, J lost 0 bases, and 5 bases lay in between. The CDR3 is 14 residues long. Per germline, CDR1 LNHDA and CDR2 SQIVND (reference sequence). For the CDR3, the DNA is TGTGCCAGTAGTATACGGGATAGCAATCAGCCCCAGCATTTT. It codes for CASSIRDSNQPQHF.

V is TRBV9 and J is TRBJ2-2; the match to TRBD2 covers 9 bases. The CDR3 extends over 15 amino acids. Germline assignment: CDR1 SGDLS and CDR2 YYNGEE. The V and J ends lost 2 bases and 4 bases, in that order; junction bases with no gene match: 3. This CDR3 is CASSVRGGGTGELFF. The CDR3 DNA follows: TGTGCCAGCAGCGTGCGGGGGGGCGGCACCGGGGAGCTGTTTTTT.